In this sample, the clone carrying this T cell receptor beta chain turned up many times. Its antigen is not known. This CDR3 region has 15 residues. After removal of 1 base from V and 4 bases from J, the junction contained 6 bases not matched to a gene. Germline-derived CDR1 and CDR2 are SGHNT and YENEEA. The sample is drawn from a study of T cells in Graves' hyperthyroidism and ophthalmopathy. Overall study results and limits: Expanded thyroid clonotypes (above 0.001) were mostly also found in blood.

Using RNA transcripts as the source, TCR beta CDR3 regions were amplified. First-round RT-PCR with HTBI primers amplified the TCR CDR3 region. TCRdb ran MiXCR on the multiplex PCR reads and lists one entry per CDR3 protein. The sample includes 500,000 to 750,000 distinct CDR3 sequences, around 16% of them seen just once. The receptor was isolated from a woman in her 30s with Graves' hyperthyroidism. The source material was blood. The chain carries TRBV11-3 and TRBJ2-7; TRBD2 matches at 8 bases. The CDR3 coding sequence is TGTGCCAGCAGCTTAGGATCGGGCGGGAGGTACGAGCAGTACTTC. Translation gives CASSLGSGGRYEQYF.